This T cell receptor (beta chain) derives from a study of persistence of HIV-infected CD4 T cells. In the study overall: Donors had been on suppressive ART for a median of roughly 8 years.

As concerns this clone: Its antigen remains unidentified.

This was the immunoSEQ version 4 assay in survey mode. Libraries were prepared by immunoSEQ multiplex PCR; TCRdb keeps only in-frame clonotypes and omits some of them. Seen here are some 45,000 clones, roughly nine tenths observed once, and the top ten hold approximately 0.45%. Trimming cost V 2 bases and J 4 bases, with 18 bases left between them. The CDR3 sequence is 16 residues long. The germline V gene encodes CDR1 MNHNY and CDR2 SVGAGI (reference sequence). Anti-CD3/anti-CD28 beads served as a nonspecific positive control stimulus. Responding CD4+ T cells were sorted by upregulation of both CD40 ligand and CD69. Inclusion required CMV-positive serology and CD4+ counts above 400 cells/uL. A roughly 20-hour stimulation of CD8-depleted PBMCs used anti-CD28/CD49d costimulation, CD40-blocking antibody and enfuvirtide.

The clonotype comes from an adult woman with HIV who was CMV-seropositive. The sample here was CD4+ T cells sorted from PBMCs after approximately 20-hour stimulation, taken from a patient who received antiretroviral therapy. The rearrangement uses TRBV6-6 and TRBJ2-7; D might be TRBD1 (6 bases). This CDR3 is CASSYKVGAVIYEQYF. The CDR3 DNA is TGTGCCAGCAGTTACAAGGTGGGGGCGGTGATTTACGAGCAGTACTTC.